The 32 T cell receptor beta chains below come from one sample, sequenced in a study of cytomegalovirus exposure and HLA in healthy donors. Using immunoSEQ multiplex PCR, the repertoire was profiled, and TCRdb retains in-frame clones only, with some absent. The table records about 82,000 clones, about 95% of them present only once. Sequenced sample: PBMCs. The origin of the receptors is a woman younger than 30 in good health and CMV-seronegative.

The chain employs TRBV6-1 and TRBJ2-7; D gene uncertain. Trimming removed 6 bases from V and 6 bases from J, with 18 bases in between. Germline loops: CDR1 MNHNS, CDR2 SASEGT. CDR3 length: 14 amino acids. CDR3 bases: TGTGCCAGCAGCCGATGGTCAACAGAGAGCGAGCAGTACTTC. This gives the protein CASSRWSTESEQYF.

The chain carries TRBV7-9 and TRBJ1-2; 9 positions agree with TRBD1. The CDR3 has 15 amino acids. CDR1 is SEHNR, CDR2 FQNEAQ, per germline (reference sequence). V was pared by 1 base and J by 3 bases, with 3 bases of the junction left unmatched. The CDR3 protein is CASSLGQGGHYGYTF. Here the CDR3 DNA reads TGTGCCAGCAGCTTAGGACAGGGGGGACACTATGGCTACACCTTC. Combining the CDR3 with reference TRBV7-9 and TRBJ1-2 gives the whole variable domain DTGVSQNPRHKITKRGQNVTFRCDPISEHNRLYWYRQTLGQGPEFLTYFQNEAQLEKSRLLSDRFSAERPKGSFSTLEIQRTEQGDSAMYLCASSLGQGGHYGYTFGSGTRLTVV.

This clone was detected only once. The CDR3 here is CASSPDKGTEAFF. DNA for the CDR3: TGTGCCAGCTCACCGGACAAGGGCACTGAAGCTTTCTTT. The V gene is TRBV18, the J gene TRBJ1-1, with a weak D call TRBD1 (5 bases). The CDR3 contains 13 residues. The ends were cut back, 3 bases at V and 4 bases at J, with 9 bases in the middle. The germline CDR1 and CDR2 sequences are KGHSH and LQKENI.

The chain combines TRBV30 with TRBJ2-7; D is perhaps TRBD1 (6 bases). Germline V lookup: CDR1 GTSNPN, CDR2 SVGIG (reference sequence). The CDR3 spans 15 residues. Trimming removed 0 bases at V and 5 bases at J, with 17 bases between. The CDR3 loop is CAWSVVGRGTDEQYF. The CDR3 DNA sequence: TGTGCCTGGAGTGTCGTGGGCAGGGGTACAGACGAGCAGTACTTC. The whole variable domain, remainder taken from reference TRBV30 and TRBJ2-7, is SQTIHQWPATLVQPVGSPLSLECTVEGTSNPNLYWYRQAAGRGLQLLFYSVGIGQISSEVPQNLSASRPQDRQFILSSKKLLLSDSGFYLCAWSVVGRGTDEQYFGPGTRLTVT.

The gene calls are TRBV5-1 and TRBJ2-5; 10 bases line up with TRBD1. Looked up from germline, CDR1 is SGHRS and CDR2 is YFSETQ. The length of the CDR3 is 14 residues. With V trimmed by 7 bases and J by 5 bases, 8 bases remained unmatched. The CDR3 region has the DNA TGCGCCAGCTCCGGGACAGGGGTTTCGGAGACCCAGTACTTC. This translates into CASSGTGVSETQYF.

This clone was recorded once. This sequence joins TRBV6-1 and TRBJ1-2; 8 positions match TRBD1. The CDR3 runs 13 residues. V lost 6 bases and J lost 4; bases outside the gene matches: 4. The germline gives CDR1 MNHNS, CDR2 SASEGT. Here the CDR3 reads CASRAGTGYGYTF. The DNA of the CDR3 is TGTGCCAGCAGAGCCGGGACAGGCTATGGCTACACCTTC.

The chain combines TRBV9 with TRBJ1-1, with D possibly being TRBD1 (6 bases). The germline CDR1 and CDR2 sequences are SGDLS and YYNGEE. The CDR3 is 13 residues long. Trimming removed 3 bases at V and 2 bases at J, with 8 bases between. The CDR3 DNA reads TGTGCCAGCAGCGCACAGGGTAACACTGAAGCTTTCTTT. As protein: CASSAQGNTEAFF.

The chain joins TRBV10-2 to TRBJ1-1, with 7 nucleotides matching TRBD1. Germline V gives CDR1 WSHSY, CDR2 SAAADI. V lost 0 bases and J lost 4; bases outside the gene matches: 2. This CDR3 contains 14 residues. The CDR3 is CASSESGTATEAFF. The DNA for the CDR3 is TGCGCCAGCAGTGAGTCCGGGACAGCCACTGAAGCTTTCTTT.

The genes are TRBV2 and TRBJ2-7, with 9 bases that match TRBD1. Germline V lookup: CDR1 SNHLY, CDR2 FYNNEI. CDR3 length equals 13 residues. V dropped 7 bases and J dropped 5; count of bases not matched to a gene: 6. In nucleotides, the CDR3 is TGTGCCAGCAACGGACAGGGGAAGGACGAGCAGTACTTC. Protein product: CASNGQGKDEQYF.

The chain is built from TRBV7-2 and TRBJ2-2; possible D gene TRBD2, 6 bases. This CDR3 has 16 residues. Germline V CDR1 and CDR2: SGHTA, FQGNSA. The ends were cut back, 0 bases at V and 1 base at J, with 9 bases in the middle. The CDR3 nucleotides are TGTGCCAGCAGCTTAGCGGGACTGCTGAACACCGGGGAGCTGTTTTTT. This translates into CASSLAGLLNTGELFF.

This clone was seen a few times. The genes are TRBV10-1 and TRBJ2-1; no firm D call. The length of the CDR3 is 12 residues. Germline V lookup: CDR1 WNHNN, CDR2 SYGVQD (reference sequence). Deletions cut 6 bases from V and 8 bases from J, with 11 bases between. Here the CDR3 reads CASRGYGDEQFF. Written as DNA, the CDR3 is TGCGCCAGCAGAGGTTACGGAGATGAGCAGTTCTTC.

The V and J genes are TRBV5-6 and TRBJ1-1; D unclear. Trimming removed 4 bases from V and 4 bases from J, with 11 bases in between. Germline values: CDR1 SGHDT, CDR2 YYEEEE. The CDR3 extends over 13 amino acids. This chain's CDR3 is CASSPGSGTEAFF. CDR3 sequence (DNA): TGTGCCAGCAGCCCGGGGAGCGGCACTGAAGCTTTCTTT.

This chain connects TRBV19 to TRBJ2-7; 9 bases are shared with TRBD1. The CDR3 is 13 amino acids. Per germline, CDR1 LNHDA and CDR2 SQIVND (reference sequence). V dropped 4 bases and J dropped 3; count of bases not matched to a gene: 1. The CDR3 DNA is TGTGCCAGTAGTACGACAGGGGGCTACGAGCAGTACTTC. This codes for CASSTTGGYEQYF.

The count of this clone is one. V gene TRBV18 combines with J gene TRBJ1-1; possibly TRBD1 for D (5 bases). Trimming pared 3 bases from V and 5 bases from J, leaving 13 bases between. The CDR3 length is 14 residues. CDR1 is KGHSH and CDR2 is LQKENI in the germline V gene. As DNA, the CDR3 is TGTGCCAGCTCACCTGCTAGGGGAAGGACTGAAGCTTTCTTT. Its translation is CASSPARGRTEAFF.

The CDR3 DNA reads as TGCGCCAGCAGCCTTACATATACAGGATCAAGCACAGATACGCAGTATTTT. Its protein product is CASSLTYTGSSTDTQYF. The V call is TRBV4-3, the J call TRBJ2-3; possibly TRBD1 for D (5 bases). V gave up 4 bases and J gave up 0 bases, with 17 bases separating them. Germline V gene data show CDR1 as LGHNA and CDR2 as YSLEER. This CDR3 comprises 17 residues.

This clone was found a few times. In nucleotides, the CDR3 is TGTGCCAGCAGCGTCACAGCCTCTGGAAACACCATATATTTT. This gives the protein CASSVTASGNTIYF. This rearrangement joins TRBV9 to TRBJ1-3; no clear D gene. Germline V gene sequence: CDR1 SGDLS, CDR2 YYNGEE. CDR3 length equals 14 residues. Between the trimmed V and J ends, which lost 2 bases and 0 bases, there was a span of 6 bases.

In DNA form, the CDR3 reads TGTGCCAGCAGGTCCGCCAGGTCGAAGCTCTGGGCCAACGTCCTGACTTTC. Residues: CASRSARSKLWANVLTF. J is TRBJ2-6 and V is TRBV21-1; the DNA was not compared with TRBD1, the D call given in the table. TRBV21-1 is marked as a pseudogene. The CDR3 has 17 amino acids.

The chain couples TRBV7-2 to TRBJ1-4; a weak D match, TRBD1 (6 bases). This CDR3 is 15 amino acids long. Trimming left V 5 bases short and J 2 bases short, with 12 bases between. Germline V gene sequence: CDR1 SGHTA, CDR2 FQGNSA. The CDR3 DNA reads TGTGCCAGCAGCCAGAGCGGACAGACTAATGAAAAACTGTTTTTT. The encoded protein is CASSQSGQTNEKLFF. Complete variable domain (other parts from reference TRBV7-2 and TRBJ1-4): GAGVSQSPSNKVTEKGKDVELRCDPISGHTALYWYRQSLGQGLEFLIYFQGNSAPDKSGLPSDRFSAERTGGSVSTLTIQRTQQEDSAVYLCASSQSGQTNEKLFFGSGTQLSVL.

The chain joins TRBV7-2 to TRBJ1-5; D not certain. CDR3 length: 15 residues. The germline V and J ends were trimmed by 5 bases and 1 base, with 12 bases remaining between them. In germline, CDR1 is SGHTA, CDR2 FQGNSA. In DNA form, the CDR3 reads TGTGCCAGCAGCCCAGCGGGCGGGAGCAATCAGCCCCAGCATTTT. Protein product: CASSPAGGSNQPQHF.

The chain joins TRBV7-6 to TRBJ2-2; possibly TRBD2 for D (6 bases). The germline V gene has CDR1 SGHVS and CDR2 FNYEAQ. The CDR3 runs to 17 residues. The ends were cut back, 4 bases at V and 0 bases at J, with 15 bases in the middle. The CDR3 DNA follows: TGTGCCAGCAGCTCCCCGCCGAGGGAGGCGAACACCGGGGAGCTGTTTTTT. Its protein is CASSSPPREANTGELFF.

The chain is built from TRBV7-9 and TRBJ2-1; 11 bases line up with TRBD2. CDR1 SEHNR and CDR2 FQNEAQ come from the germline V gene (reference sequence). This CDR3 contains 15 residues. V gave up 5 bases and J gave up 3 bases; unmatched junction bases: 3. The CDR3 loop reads CASSRGTSGYNEQFF. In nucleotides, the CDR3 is TGTGCCAGCAGCCGGGGGACTAGCGGCTACAATGAGCAGTTCTTC.

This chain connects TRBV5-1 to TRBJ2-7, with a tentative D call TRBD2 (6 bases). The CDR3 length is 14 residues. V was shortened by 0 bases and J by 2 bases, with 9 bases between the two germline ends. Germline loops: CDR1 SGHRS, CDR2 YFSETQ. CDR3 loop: CASSLGGTPYEQYF. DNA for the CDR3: TGCGCCAGCAGCTTGGGCGGGACCCCCTACGAGCAGTACTTC.

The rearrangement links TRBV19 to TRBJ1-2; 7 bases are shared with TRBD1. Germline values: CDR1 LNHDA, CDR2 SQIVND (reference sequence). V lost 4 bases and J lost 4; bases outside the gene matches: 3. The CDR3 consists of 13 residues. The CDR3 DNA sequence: TGTGCCAGTAGTACCTGGACAGGCTATGGCTACACCTTC. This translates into CASSTWTGYGYTF.

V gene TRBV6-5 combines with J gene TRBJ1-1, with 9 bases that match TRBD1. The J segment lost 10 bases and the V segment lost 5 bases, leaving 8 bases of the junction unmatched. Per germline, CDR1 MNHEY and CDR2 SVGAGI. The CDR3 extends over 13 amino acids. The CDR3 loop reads CASSRTGATRAFF. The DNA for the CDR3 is TGTGCCAGCAGTCGGACAGGGGCGACCCGAGCTTTCTTT.

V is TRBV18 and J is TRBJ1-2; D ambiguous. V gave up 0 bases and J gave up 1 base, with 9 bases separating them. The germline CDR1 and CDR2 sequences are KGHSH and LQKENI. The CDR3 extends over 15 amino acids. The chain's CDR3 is CASSPPAGNNYGYTF. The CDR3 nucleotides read TGTGCCAGCTCACCACCGGCCGGGAATAACTATGGCTACACCTTC.

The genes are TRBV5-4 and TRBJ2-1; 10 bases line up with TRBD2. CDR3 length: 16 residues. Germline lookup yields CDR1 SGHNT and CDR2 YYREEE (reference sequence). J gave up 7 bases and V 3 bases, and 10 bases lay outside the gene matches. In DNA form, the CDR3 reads TGTGCCAGCAGCTGGGTCCTTAGCGGGAGGTTTAATGAGCAGTTCTTC. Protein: CASSWVLSGRFNEQFF.

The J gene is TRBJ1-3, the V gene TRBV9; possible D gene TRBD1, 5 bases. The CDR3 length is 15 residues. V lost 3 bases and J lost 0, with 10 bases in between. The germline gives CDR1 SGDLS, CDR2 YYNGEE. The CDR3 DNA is TGTGCCAGCAGCGAGGAGGGGAGCTCTGGAAACACCATATATTTT. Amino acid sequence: CASSEEGSSGNTIYF.

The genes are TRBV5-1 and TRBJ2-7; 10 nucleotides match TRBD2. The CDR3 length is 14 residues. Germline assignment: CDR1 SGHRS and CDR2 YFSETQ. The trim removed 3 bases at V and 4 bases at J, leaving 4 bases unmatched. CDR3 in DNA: TGCGCCAGCAGCTGGACTAGCGGAACATACGAGCAGTACTTC. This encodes CASSWTSGTYEQYF.

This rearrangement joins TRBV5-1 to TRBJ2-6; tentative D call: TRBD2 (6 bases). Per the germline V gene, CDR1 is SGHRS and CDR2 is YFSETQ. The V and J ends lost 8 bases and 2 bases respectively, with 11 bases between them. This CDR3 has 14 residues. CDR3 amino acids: CARSREAGANVLTF. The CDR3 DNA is TGCGCCAGGAGCAGGGAGGCTGGGGCCAACGTCCTGACTTTC. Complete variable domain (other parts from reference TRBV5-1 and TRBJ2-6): KAGVTQTPRYLIKTRGQQVTLSCSPISGHRSVSWYQQTPGQGLQFLFEYFSETQRNKGNFPGRFSGRQFSNSRSEMNVSTLELGDSALYLCARSREAGANVLTFGAGSRLTVL.

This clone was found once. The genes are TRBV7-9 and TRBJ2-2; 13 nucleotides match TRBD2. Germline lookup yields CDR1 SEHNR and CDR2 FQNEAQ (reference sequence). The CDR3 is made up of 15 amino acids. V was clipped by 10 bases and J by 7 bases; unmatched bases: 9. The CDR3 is CATKLAGGPGGELFF. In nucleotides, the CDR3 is TGTGCCACCAAACTAGCGGGGGGGCCTGGCGGGGAGCTGTTTTTT.

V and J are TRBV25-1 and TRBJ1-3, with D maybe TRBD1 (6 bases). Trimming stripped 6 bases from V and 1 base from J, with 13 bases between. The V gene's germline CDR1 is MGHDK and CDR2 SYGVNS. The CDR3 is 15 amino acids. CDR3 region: CASRPPTGSGNTIYF. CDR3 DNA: TGTGCCAGCAGACCTCCAACAGGGTCTGGAAACACCATATATTTT.

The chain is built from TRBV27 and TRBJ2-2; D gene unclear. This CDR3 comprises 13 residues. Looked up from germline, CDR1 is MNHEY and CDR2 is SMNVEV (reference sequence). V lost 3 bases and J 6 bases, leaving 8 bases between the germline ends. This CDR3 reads CASSFRSPGELFF. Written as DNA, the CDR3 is TGTGCCAGCAGTTTTAGGAGCCCCGGGGAGCTGTTTTTT.